A single sample gave rise to the 3 T cell receptor beta chains below, sequenced in a study of blood T cell repertoires in COVID-19. Sequencing was performed with immunoSEQ multiplex PCR; in TCRdb, only in-frame clones are kept and a portion is missing. The sample yields 150,000 to 200,000 clones, around 87% seen once. Material: PBMCs or T cells enriched from blood (not recorded which). The receptors stem from a woman aged 25-40 years who had recovered from COVID-19.

This chain connects TRBV24-1 to TRBJ2-2; TRBD1 agrees at 10 bases. V lost 4 bases and J lost 4; bases outside the gene matches: 5. The CDR3 totals 16 residues. The germline CDR1 and CDR2 sequences are KGHDR and SFDVKD. The chain's CDR3 is CATSDYGTGATGELFF. CDR3 nucleotides: TGTGCCACCAGTGACTACGGGACAGGGGCCACCGGGGAGCTGTTTTTT.

This chain joins TRBV10-2 and TRBJ1-2; 8 bases are a match to TRBD1. CDR3 length: 17 amino acids. CDR1 WSHSY and CDR2 SAAADI come from the germline V gene. V lost 0 bases, J lost 8 bases, and 14 bases stayed unmatched. The chain's CDR3 is CASSESTEAGGAGGYTF. The CDR3 DNA sequence: TGCGCCAGCAGTGAGTCAACCGAGGCAGGGGGCGCGGGGGGCTACACCTTC.

The chain is built from TRBV9 and TRBJ1-1; D remains ambiguous. Germline V gives CDR1 SGDLS, CDR2 YYNGEE. The CDR3 runs 15 residues. V was cut by 4 bases and J by 3 bases, with 16 bases left in between. CDR3 DNA: TGTGCCAGCAGCCCACAGAGTCGACAAGACACTGAAGCTTTCTTT. Its translation: CASSPQSRQDTEAFF.